The rows below give T cell receptor beta chains drawn from one sample of a study of blood T cell repertoires in COVID-19. Using immunoSEQ multiplex PCR, the repertoire was profiled, and TCRdb retains in-frame clones only, with some absent. The data show approximately 250,000 clones, around nine tenths seen once. Sample: peripheral blood. The receptors stem from a man aged 30-40 years with active or convalescent COVID-19. The CDR3 runs from the conserved cysteine through the conserved F or W. D genes are given only for firm matches. Clone size is given for some rows only: seen once, a few or many times, or a class if the clone is expanded.

. TRBJ2-3 TRBV2 11 . TGTGCCAGCAGTTTGCAGGATACGCAGTATTTT CASSLQDTQYF
. TRBJ1-1 TRBV5-6 14 . TGTGCCAGCAGCTTGGGCAGTGAATACACTGAAGCTTTCTTT CASSLGSEYTEAFF
. TRBJ2-1 TRBV7-3 17 . TGTGCCAGCAGCTTATTCGGCGCGGGGACCTCCTACAATGAGCAGTTCTTC CASSLFGAGTSYNEQFF
. TRBJ2-3 TRBV30 16 . TGTGCCTGGAGTTTTTCTAGCGTTACTAGCACAGATACGCAGTATTTT CAWSFSSVTSTDTQYF
once TRBJ2-1 TRBV2 14 . TGTGCCAGCAGTGAGCAGGGTACCTACAATGAGCAGTTCTTC CASSEQGTYNEQFF
. TRBJ1-2 TRBV7-2 15 TRBD1 TGTGCCAGCAGCTTATTGGGGACAGGGACCGATGGCTACACCTTC CASSLLGTGTDGYTF
. TRBJ2-1 TRBV5-1 15 TRBD2 TGCGCCAGCAGAAGGGGTAGCGGGGAAGAGGATGAGCAGTTCTTC CASRRGSGEEDEQFF
once TRBJ1-1 TRBV3-1/TRBV3-2 15 . TGTGCCAGCAGCCAACTAGGAGGGAAGAACACTGAAGCTTTCTTT CASSQLGGKNTEAFF
. TRBJ1-2 TRBV6-6 14 TRBD1 TGTGCCAGCATCTCCCGCCGGGACAGCTATGGCTACACCTTC CASISRRDSYGYTF
. TRBJ2-2 TRBV6-5 15 TRBD1 TGTGCCAGTTTTACAGGGGGGTGGAACACCGGGGAGCTGTTTTTT CASFTGGWNTGELFF
. TRBJ1-1 TRBV24-1 17 TRBD1 TGTGCCACCAGTGATTTGGGCACAGGGGATCTCTACACTGAAGCTTTCTTT CATSDLGTGDLYTEAFF
. TRBJ1-2 TRBV5-1 13 . TGCGCCAGCAGCCCACCCTCAGGCTATGGCTACACCTTC CASSPPSGYGYTF
. TRBJ2-3 TRBV7-9 14 TRBD2 TGTGCCAGCAGCCGGGAGGACTATATTGATACGCAGTATTTT CASSREDYIDTQYF
. TRBJ2-3 TRBV7-2 15 TRBD2 TGTGCCTGCGGGAGTAATGGTATCGCAACCGATACGCAGTATTTT CACGSNGIATDTQYF
once TRBJ2-2 TRBV5-1 15 TRBD1 TGCGCCAGCAGCTCCGGGACAGGGGGCACCGGGGAGCTGTTTTTT CASSSGTGGTGELFF
. TRBJ1-1 TRBV29-1 12 . TGCAGCGTCCGAAGCGGGAACACTGAAGCTTTCTTT CSVRSGNTEAFF
. TRBJ2-7 TRBV10-1 13 . TGCGCCAGCAGTGGAGGGCTTGGGGACGAGCAGTACTTC CASSGGLGDEQYF
. TRBJ1-2 TRBV6-5 14 . TGTGCCAGCAGTTACTCGCTTTCGGGGGATGGCTACACCTTC CASSYSLSGDGYTF
. TRBJ2-5 TRBV3-1/TRBV3-2 17 TRBD2 TGTGCCAGCAGCCAAGATAAGGGACTAGCGGGGCAAGAGACCCAGTACTTC CASSQDKGLAGQETQYF
. TRBJ1-2 TRBV5-6 15 TRBD1 TGTGCCAGCAGCTTCGAAAACAGGGGCAACTATGGCTACACCTTC CASSFENRGNYGYTF
. TRBJ1-3 TRBV4-2 17 . TGTGCCAGCAGCCAAGATCTTTTCGGGGTCTCTGGAAACACCATATATTTT CASSQDLFGVSGNTIYF
once TRBJ2-3 TRBV11-2 13 . TGTGCCAGCACCAAGAGCCGCGCAGATACGCAGTATTTT CASTKSRADTQYF
once TRBJ2-1 TRBV11-2 14 TRBD2 TGTGCCAGCAGCCCAGGACTAGCGGGGGCTGTGCAGTTCTTC CASSPGLAGAVQFF
. TRBJ1-6 TRBV6-6 13 . TGTGCCAGCAGAGACAGGAATAATTCACCCCTCCACTTT CASRDRNNSPLHF
once TRBJ2-3 TRBV7-9 14 TRBD1 TGTGCCAGCAGTAGACAGGGGGCTGGGGATACGCAGTATTTT CASSRQGAGDTQYF
. TRBJ2-1 TRBV11-2 14 TRBD2 TGTGCCAGCAGCTTGGCTAGCGGGGTTTGGGAGCAGTTCTTC CASSLASGVWEQFF
. TRBJ1-1 TRBV19 14 . TGTGCCAGTAGTATGGCGGAGATGAACACTGAAGCTTTCTTT CASSMAEMNTEAFF
. TRBJ2-7 TRBV27 12 . TGTGCCAGCAGCCCTACTAGTGACGCACAGTACTTC CASSPTSDAQYF
. TRBJ2-5 TRBV2 15 . TGTGCCAGCAGTGAGGGGGGACTCGCCTCTGGGACCCAGTACTTC CASSEGGLASGTQYF
. TRBJ2-5 TRBV7-3 13 TRBD1 TGTGCCAGCAGCGGACAGGGAGGAGAGACCCAGTACTTC CASSGQGGETQYF
. TRBJ1-1 TRBV5-6 16 . TGTGCCAGCAGCCCCCGGGGGAGGGGAAGGGGCACTGAAGCTTTCTTT CASSPRGRGRGTEAFF
. TRBJ1-6 TRBV9 16 . TGTGCCAGCAGCGCCCCCCGAGGGTCGCCGGAATCACCCCTCCACTTT CASSAPRGSPESPLHF
. TRBJ2-7 TRBV7-3 14 . TGTGCCAGCCCTCGCCCGGGAAGGACCTACGAGCAGTACTTC CASPRPGRTYEQYF